A single sample gave rise to the 2 T cell receptor beta chains below, sequenced in a study of high-grade serous ovarian cancer treatment subgroups. Only in-frame clones appear in the TCRdb table, and some are missing; sequencing was by immunoSEQ multiplex PCR. The data show 8,500 to 9,500 clones, with about 85% seen just once and 1.5% to 2% held by the top ten. Tumor tissue was taken before any definitive surgery or chemotherapy was given. Material: tumor tissue. All receptors derive from a human donor with high-grade serous ovarian cancer.

V is TRBV7-9 and J is TRBJ2-7; 9 bases fit TRBD2. With 3 bases clipped from V and 0 bases from J, the junction kept 0 bases outside the gene matches. Germline V gene sequence: CDR1 SEHNR, CDR2 FQNEAQ (reference sequence). The CDR3 is made up of 14 amino acids. The CDR3 DNA reads as TGTGCCAGCAGCTTGGGACTAGCCTCCTACGAGCAGTACTTC. It is translated as CASSLGLASYEQYF.

The chain joins TRBV7-2 to TRBJ2-5; possible D gene TRBD1, 7 bases. The V end lost 5 bases, the J end lost 4 bases, and 11 bases lay between the germline ends. The length of the CDR3 is 13 residues. Germline CDR1 SGHTA, CDR2 FQGNSA. CDR3 region: CASSPQGGETQYF. The CDR3 nucleotides are TGTGCCAGCAGCCCTCAGGGGGGAGAGACCCAGTACTTC.